This TCR beta chain was sequenced for a study of metastatic and nonmetastatic thyroid tumors. TCRdb re-called clones via MiXCR from the PCR reads. This sample carries 13,000 or so clones, 29% of them seen once, and the ten largest clones take less than 5%. No patient had received any treatment before thyroid surgery. The sequence derives from a female donor with papillary thyroid cancer or a benign thyroid nodule (not recorded which). Some clones in this sample may be carry-over from other donors' samples. Sequencing was performed on blood.

CDR3 protein: CASSLVLGQSYYGYTF. CDR3 bases: TGTGCCAGCAGTTTAGTTCTTGGGCAGAGCTACTATGGCTACACCTTC. The rearrangement links TRBV27 to TRBJ1-2; no firm D call. Germline V lookup: CDR1 MNHEY, CDR2 SMNVEV (reference sequence). The CDR3 covers 16 residues. Deletions cut 2 bases from V and 3 bases from J, with 16 bases between.